Listed below are T cell receptor beta chains from one sample, sequenced in a study of T cell clusters in autoimmune cytopenias. One entry per CDR3 protein, without DNA, is what TCRdb gives after re-calling the multiplex PCR reads. The clone table shows 6,000 to 6,500 distinct CDR3 sequences, with the ten largest holding around 7.8%. The same data also went into a second study, on T cell repertoires in aging, cancer and after chemotherapy.

Specimen: peripheral blood. Source of these receptors: a human donor in good health. The CDR3 runs from the conserved cysteine through the conserved F or W. Clone size is stated in some rows and not others, as once, few, many or a class when expanded.

j_call clone_size v_call cdr3_aa
TRBJ2-1 . TRBV7-9 CASSKLERGAYNEQFF
TRBJ2-7 . TRBV11-3 CASSSPGTGRAYEQYF
TRBJ2-7 large TRBV19 CASSANGDYEQYF
TRBJ2-1 medium-sized TRBV6-5 CASSAGGSSYNEQFF
TRBJ1-1 . TRBV6-5 CASSYDMISEAFF
TRBJ1-5 . TRBV12-3/TRBV12-4 CASSRPGPQGNQPQHF
TRBJ1-2 . TRBV11-2 CASSSFRGTANYGYTF
TRBJ2-5 . TRBV5-6 CASSFRKQETQYF
TRBJ2-7 medium-sized TRBV19 CASSDRVSYEQYF
TRBJ2-4 . TRBV6-1 CASSSSGTGSLGNIQYF
TRBJ2-7 medium-sized TRBV12-3/TRBV12-4 CASDSGGGYEQYF
TRBJ1-3 medium-sized TRBV6-5 CASSSTGDNSGNTIYF
TRBJ2-7 medium-sized TRBV5-6 CASSLEPGSYEQYF
TRBJ2-3 large TRBV29-1 CSVEADSAAPTQYF
TRBJ2-7 . TRBV5-1 CASSLSGGEQYF
TRBJ2-7 medium-sized TRBV19 CATGTLSSYEQYF
TRBJ1-1 . TRBV6-5 CASLRGPTEAFF
TRBJ2-7 medium-sized TRBV7-9 CASSQIEGTSGVARYEQYF
TRBJ2-5 . TRBV7-9 CASSFGGPRGETQYF
TRBJ2-3 medium-sized TRBV19 CASSIYQDSTDTQYF
TRBJ1-5 . TRBV6-5 CASSLQLGQPQHF
TRBJ1-2 . TRBV27 CASSFQVNYGYTF
TRBJ2-5 . TRBV6-5 CASSPRTGYQETQYF
TRBJ2-5 . TRBV6-1 CASSGTWQETQYF
TRBJ1-5 . TRBV27 CASSLVSNQPQHF
TRBJ1-6 medium-sized TRBV6-5 CASSGGRRGNSPLHF
TRBJ2-5 . TRBV5-1 CASSSTGFGETQYF
TRBJ1-2 medium-sized TRBV6-5 CASSFYRGGYGYTF
TRBJ1-4 medium-sized TRBV19 CASSISEKLFF
TRBJ2-5 medium-sized TRBV19 CARLLAGVETQYF
TRBJ1-4 . TRBV7-6 CASSGGFNEKLFF
TRBJ2-4 medium-sized TRBV11-3 CASSSPDGKNIQYF
TRBJ2-3 large TRBV29-1 CSVTGHYTDTQYF
TRBJ2-2 . TRBV12-3/TRBV12-4 CANITAATGELFF
TRBJ1-3 . TRBV6-1 CASRKGTHSGNTIYF
TRBJ2-5 medium-sized TRBV6-2/TRBV6-3 CASSWSGGARETQYF